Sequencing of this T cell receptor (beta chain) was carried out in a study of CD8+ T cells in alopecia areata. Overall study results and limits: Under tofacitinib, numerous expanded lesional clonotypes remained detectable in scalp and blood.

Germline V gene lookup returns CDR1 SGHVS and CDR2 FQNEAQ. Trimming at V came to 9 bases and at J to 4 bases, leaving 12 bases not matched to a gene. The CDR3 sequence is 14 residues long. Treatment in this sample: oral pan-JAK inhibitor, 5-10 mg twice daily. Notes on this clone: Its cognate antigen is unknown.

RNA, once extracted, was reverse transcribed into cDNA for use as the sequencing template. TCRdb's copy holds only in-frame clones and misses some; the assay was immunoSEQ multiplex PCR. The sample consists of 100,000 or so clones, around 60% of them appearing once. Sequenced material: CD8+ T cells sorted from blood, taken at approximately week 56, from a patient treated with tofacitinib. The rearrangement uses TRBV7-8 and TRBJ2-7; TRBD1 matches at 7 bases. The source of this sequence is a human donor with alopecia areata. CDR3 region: CASIPGQGVYEQYF. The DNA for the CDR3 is TGTGCCAGTATCCCAGGGCAGGGGGTGTACGAGCAGTACTTC.